The source of this T cell receptor beta chain is a study of human T cells and chemical hapten exposure. On the study more broadly: 0.01% DPC was applied to the upper back in patch tests, which were read at 6 days. Study-wide results and limits: Clustering by CDR3 similarity yielded significantly more large clusters from expanded TCRs than controls.

Germline V gene sequence: CDR1 LGHDT, CDR2 YNNKEL (reference sequence). The CDR3 is made up of 15 amino acids. Losses at the gene ends were 2 bases for V and 12 bases for J; bases not matched to a gene: 9. Turning to this clonotype: Its antigen is still unknown.

One entry per CDR3 protein results from TCRdb running MiXCR on the RACE reads. The sample yields 82,000 or so distinct CDR3 sequences, approximately 12% seen once. Time point noted: patch test 3, about 24 weeks after DPC sensitization. Sample treatment: therapeutic diphenylcyclopropenone sensitization with weekly scalp DPC. This chain uses TRBV3-1 with TRBJ2-7, with 14 bases identical to TRBD2. The clonotype originates from a woman between 45 and 60 years old with alopecia areata. Some clones in this sample may be carry-over from other donors' samples. Sequencing used whole blood, obtained in connection with sensitization to the hapten diphenylcyclopropenone (DPC). CDR3 sequence (DNA): TGTGCCAGCAGCCAACCCCGGACTAGCGGGAGGAGGTGGTACTTC. It yields the protein CASSQPRTSGRRWYF.